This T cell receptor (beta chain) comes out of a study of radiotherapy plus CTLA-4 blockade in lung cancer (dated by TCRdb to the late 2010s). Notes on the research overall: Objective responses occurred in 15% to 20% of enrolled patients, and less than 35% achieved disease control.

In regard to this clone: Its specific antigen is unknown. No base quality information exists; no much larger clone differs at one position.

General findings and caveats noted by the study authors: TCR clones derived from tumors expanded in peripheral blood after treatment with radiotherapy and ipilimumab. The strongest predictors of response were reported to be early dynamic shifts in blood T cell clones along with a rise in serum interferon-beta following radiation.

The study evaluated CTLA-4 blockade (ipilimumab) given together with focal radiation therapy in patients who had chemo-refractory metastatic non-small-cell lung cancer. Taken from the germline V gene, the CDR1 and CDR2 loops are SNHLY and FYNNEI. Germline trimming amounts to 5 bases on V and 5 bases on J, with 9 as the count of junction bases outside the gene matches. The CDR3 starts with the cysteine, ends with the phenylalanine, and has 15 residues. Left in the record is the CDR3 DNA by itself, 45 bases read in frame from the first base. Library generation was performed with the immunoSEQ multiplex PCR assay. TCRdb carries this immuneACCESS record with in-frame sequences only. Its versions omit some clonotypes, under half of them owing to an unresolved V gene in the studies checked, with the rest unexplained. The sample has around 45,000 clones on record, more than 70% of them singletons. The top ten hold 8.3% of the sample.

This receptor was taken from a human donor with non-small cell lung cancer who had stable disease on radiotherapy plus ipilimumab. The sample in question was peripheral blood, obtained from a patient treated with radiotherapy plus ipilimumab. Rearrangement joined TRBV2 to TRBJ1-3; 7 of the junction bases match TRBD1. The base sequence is TGTGCCAGCAGTAAAGACAGGGATTATAGAAACACCATATATTTT. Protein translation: CASSKDRDYRNTIYF.